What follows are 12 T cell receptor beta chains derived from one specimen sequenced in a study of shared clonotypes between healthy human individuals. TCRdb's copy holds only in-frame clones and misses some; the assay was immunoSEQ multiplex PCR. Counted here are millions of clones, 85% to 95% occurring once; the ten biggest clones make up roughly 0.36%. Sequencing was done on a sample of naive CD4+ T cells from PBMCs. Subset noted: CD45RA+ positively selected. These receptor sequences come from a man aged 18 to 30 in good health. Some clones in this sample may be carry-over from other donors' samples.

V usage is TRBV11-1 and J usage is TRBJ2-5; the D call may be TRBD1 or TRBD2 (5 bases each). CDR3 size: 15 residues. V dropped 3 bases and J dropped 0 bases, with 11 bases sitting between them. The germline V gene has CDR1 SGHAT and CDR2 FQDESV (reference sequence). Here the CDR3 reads CASSFWGTHQETQYF. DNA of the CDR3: TGTGCCAGCAGCTTTTGGGGGACCCACCAAGAGACCCAGTACTTC. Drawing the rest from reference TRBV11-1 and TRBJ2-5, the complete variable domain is EAEVAQSPRYKITEKSQAVAFWCDPISGHATLYWYRQILGQGPELLVQFQDESVVDDSQLPKDRFSAERLKGVDSTLKIQPAELGDSAMYLCASSFWGTHQETQYFGPGTRLLVL.

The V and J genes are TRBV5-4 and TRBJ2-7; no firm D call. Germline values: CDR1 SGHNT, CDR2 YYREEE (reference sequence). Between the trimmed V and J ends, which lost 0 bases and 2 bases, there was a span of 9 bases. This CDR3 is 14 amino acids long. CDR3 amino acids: CASSLGQEPYEQYF. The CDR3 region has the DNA TGTGCCAGCAGCTTGGGGCAGGAACCCTACGAGCAGTACTTC. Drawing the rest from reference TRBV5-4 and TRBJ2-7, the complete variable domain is ETGVTQSPTHLIKTRGQQVTLRCSSQSGHNTVSWYQQALGQGPQFIFQYYREEENGRGNFPPRFSGLQFPNYSSELNVNALELDDSALYLCASSLGQEPYEQYFGPGTRLTVT.

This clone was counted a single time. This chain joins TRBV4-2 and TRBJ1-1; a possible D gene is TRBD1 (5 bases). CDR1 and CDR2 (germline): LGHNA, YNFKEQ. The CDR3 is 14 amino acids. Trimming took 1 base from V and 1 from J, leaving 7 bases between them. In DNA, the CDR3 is TGTGCCAGCAGCCAAGTCGGGACGAACACTGAAGCTTTCTTT. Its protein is CASSQVGTNTEAFF.

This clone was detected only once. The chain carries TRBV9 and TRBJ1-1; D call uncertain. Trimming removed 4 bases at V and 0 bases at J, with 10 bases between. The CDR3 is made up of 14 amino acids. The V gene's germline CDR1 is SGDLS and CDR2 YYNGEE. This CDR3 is CASSPGNLNTEAFF. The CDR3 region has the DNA TGTGCCAGCAGCCCCGGGAACCTGAACACTGAAGCTTTCTTT.

The DNA for the CDR3 is TGTGCCAGCAGCCTCATACAGGGGGACTTTGGTGGCTACACCTTC. Protein product: CASSLIQGDFGGYTF. The rearrangement joins TRBV14 to TRBJ1-2; 8 bases line up with TRBD1. Unmatched junction bases numbered 11, after V lost 4 bases and J lost 7 bases. CDR3 length: 15 residues. Germline V lookup: CDR1 SGHDN, CDR2 FVKESK.

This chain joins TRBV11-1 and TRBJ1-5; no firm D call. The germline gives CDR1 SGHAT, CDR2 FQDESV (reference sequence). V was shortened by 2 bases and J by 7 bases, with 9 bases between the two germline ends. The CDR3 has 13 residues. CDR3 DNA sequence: TGTGCCAGCAGCTTACAGATGGGACAGCCCCAGCATTTT. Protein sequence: CASSLQMGQPQHF.

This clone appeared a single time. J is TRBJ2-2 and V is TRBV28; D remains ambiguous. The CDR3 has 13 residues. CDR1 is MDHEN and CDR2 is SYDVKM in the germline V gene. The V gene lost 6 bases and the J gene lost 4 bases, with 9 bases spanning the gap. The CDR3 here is CASRPTFTGELFF. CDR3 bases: TGTGCCAGCAGGCCAACCTTCACCGGGGAGCTGTTTTTT.

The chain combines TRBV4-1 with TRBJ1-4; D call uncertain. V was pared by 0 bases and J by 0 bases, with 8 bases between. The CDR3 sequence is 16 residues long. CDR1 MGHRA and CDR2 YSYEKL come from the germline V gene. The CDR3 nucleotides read TGCGCCAGCAGCCAAGATACGCCTGCAACTAATGAAAAACTGTTTTTT. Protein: CASSQDTPATNEKLFF.

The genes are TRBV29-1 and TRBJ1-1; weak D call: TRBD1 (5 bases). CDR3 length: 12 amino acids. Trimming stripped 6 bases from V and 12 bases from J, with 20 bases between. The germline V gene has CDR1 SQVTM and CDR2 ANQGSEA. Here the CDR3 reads CSVGDPGRVSFF. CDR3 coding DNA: TGCAGCGTGGGGGACCCCGGGCGGGTATCTTTCTTT.

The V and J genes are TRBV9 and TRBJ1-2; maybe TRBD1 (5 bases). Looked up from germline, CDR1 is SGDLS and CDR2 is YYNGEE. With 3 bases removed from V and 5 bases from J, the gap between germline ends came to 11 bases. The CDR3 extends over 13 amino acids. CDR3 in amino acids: CASSATEGYGYTF. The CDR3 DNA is TGTGCCAGCAGCGCTACGGAGGGGTATGGCTACACCTTC.

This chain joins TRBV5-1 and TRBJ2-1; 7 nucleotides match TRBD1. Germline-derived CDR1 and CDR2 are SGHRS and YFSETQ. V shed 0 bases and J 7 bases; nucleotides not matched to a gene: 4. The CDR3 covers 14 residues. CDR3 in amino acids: CASSLEVTGNEQFF. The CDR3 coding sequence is TGCGCCAGCAGCTTGGAGGTGACAGGGAATGAGCAGTTCTTC.

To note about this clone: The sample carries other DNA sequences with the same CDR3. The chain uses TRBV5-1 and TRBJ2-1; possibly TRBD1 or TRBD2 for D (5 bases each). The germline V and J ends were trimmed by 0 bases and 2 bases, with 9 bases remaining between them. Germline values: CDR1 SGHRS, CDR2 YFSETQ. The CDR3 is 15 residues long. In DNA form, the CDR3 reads TGCGCCAGCAGCTTGGCCGGGGCAGCCTACAATGAGCAGTTCTTC. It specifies CASSLAGAAYNEQFF.